This TCR beta chain was profiled in a study of T-cell reconstitution after alpha-beta-depleted transplantation in children. Points from the study as a whole: Once a year had passed after transplant, T-cell counts and diversity came mostly from newly produced T cells.

Concerning this clonotype itself: Its antigen is unknown.

This sample's TCRbeta library carried unique molecular identifier barcodes. Each CDR3 protein gets one entry after TCRdb re-called the PCR reads with MiXCR. The sample includes some 600,000 distinct CDR3 sequences, about an eighth seen only once; the top ten take over 2%. This CDR3 contains 13 residues. Germline-derived CDR1 and CDR2 are SGHRS and YFSETQ. The V end was cut by 2 bases, the J end by 4 bases, with 9 bases between. Here the sequenced sample was PBMCs, mostly from graft donor cells, taken 360 days after TCRalphabeta/CD19-depleted stem cell transplant. The chain recombines TRBV5-1 with TRBJ2-5, with D possibly matching TRBD1 (6 bases). This clonotype was obtained from a male patient aged 10 to 17 who had a stem cell transplant for acute myeloid leukemia, so the T cells may come from the graft donor. This chain's CDR3 is CASSFRDIETQYF. In DNA, the CDR3 is TGCGCCAGCAGCTTCCGGGACATAGAGACCCAGTACTTC.